This record concerns one T cell receptor (beta chain) sequence. The record originates from a study of T cell responses to AZD1222 COVID-19 vaccine. This CDR3 spans 16 amino acids. Trimming cost V 6 bases and J 5 bases; bases outside gene matches: 13. CDR1 is MNHEY and CDR2 is SMNVEV in the germline V gene (reference sequence). Produced via immunoSEQ multiplex PCR; TCRdb's table is partial and in-frame only. The sample consists of under 80,000 clones, 81% of them appearing once. The chain joins TRBV27 to TRBJ2-3; TRBD2 matches 8 bases. Sequencing was performed on peripheral blood, taken 28 days after the second AZD1222 dose. This TCR was sampled from an adult who received the AZD1222 COVID-19 vaccine. DNA of the CDR3: TGTGCCAGCAGCTTCGCGTTAGAGCGGGAGAAAGATACGCAGTATTTT. Translated, it gives CASSFALEREKDTQYF.